This T cell receptor beta chain originates from a study of blood T cell repertoires in COVID-19. Study details: Sources were T cells, B-cell-depleted T cells, or PBMCs; the material itself was cDNA or gDNA.

Study processing details: Reference gene primer amplification in the assay estimated nucleated cell counts. The method was immunoSEQ multiplex PCR; TCRdb's version includes in-frame clones alone and lacks a portion of them. V, J and clone size are those of that table, while D and trimming were read from the DNA. The sample lists about 62,000 clones; 80% to 90% were seen once. V gave up 7 bases and J gave up 1 base; unmatched junction bases: 3. CDR3 length: 15 residues. Germline CDR1 is MNHEY and CDR2 is SVGAGI. Followed longitudinally, the Seattle patients had been enrolled during active infection. The receptor was isolated from a woman aged 55-69 years with COVID-19, enrolled during active disease. The rearrangement links TRBV6-5 to TRBJ1-5, with TRBD1 identical over 11 bases. The sample comprised peripheral blood. The DNA of the CDR3 is TGTGCCAGCACGGACAGGGGGCTAAGCAATCAGCCCCAGCATTTT. Its translation is CASTDRGLSNQPQHF.